Listed here is a single T cell receptor beta chain. Antigen: not known. This sample is drawn from a study of T-cell memory formation after mild COVID-19. Overall study: Largely donor-specific sequence clusters came from a couple of donors. Findings and caveats of the study: A balance of CD4 and CD8 characterized clones contracting day 15 to 85, whereas later expanders leaned CD4+.

TCRdb re-called the 5' RACE reads through MiXCR, storing one row per CDR3 protein. The table lists around 140,000 distinct CDR3 sequences, about 25% of them singletons. Sequencing was done on a sample of PBMCs or a T cell subset sorted from them (not recorded which). This sequence originates from an adult woman who had mild COVID-19 (a few samples of this study predate the infection). Cell type and time point are not known.

The CDR3 sequence is CAWRGMTGVNTEAFF. The DNA of the CDR3 is TGTGCCTGGAGGGGGATGACAGGGGTGAACACTGAAGCTTTCTTT. The chain combines TRBV30 with TRBJ1-1; 8 nucleotides agree with TRBD1. Per germline, CDR1 GTSNPN and CDR2 SVGIG (reference sequence). This CDR3 spans 15 amino acids. Trimming cost V 3 bases and J 0 bases; bases outside gene matches: 6.